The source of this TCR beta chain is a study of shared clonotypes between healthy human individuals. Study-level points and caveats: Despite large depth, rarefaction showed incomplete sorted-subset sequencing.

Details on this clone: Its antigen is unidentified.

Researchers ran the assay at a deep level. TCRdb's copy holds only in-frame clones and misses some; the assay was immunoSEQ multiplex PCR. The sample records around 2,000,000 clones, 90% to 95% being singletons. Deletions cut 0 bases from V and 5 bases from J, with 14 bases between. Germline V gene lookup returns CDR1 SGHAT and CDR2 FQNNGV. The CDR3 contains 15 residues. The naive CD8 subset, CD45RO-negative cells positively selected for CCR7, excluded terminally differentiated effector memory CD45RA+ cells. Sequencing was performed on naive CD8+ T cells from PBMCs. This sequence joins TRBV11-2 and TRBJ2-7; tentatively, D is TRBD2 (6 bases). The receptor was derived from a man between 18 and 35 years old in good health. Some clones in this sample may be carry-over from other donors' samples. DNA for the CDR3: TGTGCCAGCAGCTTAGAGGCTAGCGAATGGAACGAGCAGTACTTC. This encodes CASSLEASEWNEQYF.